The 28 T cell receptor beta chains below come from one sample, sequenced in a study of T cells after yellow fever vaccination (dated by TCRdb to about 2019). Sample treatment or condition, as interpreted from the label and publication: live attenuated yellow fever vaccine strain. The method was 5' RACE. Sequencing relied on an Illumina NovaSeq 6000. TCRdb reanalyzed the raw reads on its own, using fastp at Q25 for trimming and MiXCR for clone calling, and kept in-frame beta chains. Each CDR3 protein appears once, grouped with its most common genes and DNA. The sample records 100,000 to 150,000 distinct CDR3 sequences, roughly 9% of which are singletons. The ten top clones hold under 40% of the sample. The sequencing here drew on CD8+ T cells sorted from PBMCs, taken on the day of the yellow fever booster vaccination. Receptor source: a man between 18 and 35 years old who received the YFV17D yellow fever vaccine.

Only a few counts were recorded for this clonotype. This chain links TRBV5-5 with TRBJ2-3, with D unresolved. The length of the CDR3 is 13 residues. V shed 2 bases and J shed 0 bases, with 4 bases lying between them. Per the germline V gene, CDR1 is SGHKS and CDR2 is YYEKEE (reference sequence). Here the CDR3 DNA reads TGTGCCAGCAGCTTTTTGAGCACAGATACGCAGTATTTT. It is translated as CASSFLSTDTQYF.

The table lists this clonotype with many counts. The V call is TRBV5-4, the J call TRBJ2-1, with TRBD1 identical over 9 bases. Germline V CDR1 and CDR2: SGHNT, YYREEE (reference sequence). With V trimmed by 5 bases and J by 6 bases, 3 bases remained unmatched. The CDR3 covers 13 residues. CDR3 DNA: TGTGCCAGCAGGCCGGGACAGGGCAATGAGCAGTTCTTC. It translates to CASRPGQGNEQFF.

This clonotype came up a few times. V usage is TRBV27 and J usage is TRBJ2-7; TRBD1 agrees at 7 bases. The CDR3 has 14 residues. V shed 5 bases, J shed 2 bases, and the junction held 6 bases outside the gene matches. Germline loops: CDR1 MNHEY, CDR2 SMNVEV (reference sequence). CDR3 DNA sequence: TGTGCCAGCAGTAGGGGACAGATTACCTACGAGCAGTACTTC. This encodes CASSRGQITYEQYF.

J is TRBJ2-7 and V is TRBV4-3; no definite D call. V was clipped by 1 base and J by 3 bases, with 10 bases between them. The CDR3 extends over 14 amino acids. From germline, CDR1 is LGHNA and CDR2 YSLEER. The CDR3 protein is CASSQGLVLYEQYF. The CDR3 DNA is TGCGCCAGCAGCCAAGGATTGGTTCTCTACGAGCAGTACTTC.

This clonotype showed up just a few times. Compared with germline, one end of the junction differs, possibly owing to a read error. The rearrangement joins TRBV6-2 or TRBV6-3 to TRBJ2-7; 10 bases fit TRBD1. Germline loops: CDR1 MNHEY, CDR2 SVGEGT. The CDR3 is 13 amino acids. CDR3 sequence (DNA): TGTGCCAGCAGTTACTTTCCCGGGACAGGGGACTTCTTC. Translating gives CASSYFPGTGDFF.

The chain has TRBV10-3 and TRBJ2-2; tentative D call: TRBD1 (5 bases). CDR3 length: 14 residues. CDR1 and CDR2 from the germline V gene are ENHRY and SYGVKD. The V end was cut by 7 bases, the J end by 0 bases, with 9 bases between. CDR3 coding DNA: TGTGCCATCACGGACAAAACGAACACCGGGGAGCTGTTTTTT. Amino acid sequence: CAITDKTNTGELFF.

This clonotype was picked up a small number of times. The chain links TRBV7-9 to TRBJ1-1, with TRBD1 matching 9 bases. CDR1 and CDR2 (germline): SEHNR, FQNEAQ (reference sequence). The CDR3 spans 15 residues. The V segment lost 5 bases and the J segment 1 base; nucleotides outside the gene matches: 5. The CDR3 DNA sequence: TGTGCCAGCAGCCTCCGACAGGGGGGGAACACTGAAGCTTTCTTT. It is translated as CASSLRQGGNTEAFF.

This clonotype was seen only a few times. The CDR3: CAASHKRAGDFNQPQHF. CDR3 sequence (DNA): TGTGCGGCCAGCCATAAGCGAGCCGGGGATTTCAATCAGCCCCAGCATTTT. This rearrangement joins TRBV21-1 to TRBJ1-5; the table names TRBD1, a call not compared with the DNA. TRBV21-1 counts as a pseudogene. The CDR3 contains 17 residues.

The CDR3 sequence: CASSPGSLADAFF. As DNA, the CDR3 is TGTGCCAGCAGTCCAGGGTCCTTAGCAGACGCTTTCTTT. V usage is TRBV12-3 or TRBV12-4 and J usage is TRBJ1-1; tentatively, D is TRBD1 (5 bases). This CDR3 region has 13 residues. With 5 bases removed from V and 11 bases from J, the gap between germline ends came to 18 bases.

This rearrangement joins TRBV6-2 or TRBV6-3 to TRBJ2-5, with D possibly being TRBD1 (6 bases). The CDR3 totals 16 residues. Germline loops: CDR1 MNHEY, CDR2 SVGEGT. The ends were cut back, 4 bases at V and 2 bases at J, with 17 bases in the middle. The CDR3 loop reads CASSSPDRSPQETQYF. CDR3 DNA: TGTGCCAGCAGTTCCCCGGACAGATCTCCGCAAGAGACCCAGTACTTC.

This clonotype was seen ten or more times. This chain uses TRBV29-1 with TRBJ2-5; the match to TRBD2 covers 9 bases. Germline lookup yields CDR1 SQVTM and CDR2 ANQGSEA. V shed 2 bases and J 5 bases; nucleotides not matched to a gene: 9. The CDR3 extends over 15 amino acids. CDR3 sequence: CSVESYGLALETQYF. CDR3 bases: TGCAGCGTTGAATCGTACGGACTAGCGCTCGAGACCCAGTACTTC.

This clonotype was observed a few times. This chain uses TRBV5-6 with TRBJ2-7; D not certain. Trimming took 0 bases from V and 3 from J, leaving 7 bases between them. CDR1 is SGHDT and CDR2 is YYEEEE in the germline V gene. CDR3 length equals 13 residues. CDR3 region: CASSLGSVYEQYV. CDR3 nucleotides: TGTGCCAGCAGCTTGGGATCCGTCTACGAGCAGTACGTC.

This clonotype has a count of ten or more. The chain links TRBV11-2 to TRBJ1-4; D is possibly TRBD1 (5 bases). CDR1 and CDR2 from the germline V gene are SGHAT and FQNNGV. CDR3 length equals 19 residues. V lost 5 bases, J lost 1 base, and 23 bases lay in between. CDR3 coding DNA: TGTGCCAGCAGCGAAGAAAGGGTCAGGGCCCTTGGAACTAATGAAAAACTGTTTTTT. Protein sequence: CASSEERVRALGTNEKLFF.

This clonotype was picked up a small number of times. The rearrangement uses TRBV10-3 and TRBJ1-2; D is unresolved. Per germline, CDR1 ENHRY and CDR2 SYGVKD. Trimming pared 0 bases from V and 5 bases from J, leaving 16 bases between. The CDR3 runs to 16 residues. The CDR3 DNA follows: TGTGCCATCAGTGAGTCTAATCCCAGCCCGGTATATGGCTACACCTTC. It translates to CAISESNPSPVYGYTF.

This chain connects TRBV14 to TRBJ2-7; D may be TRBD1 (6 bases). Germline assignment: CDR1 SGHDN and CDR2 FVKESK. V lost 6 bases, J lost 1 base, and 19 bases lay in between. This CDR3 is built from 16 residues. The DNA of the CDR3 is TGTGCCAGCAGTCATAGGGTCAACAGGGTTTCCTACGAGCAGTACTTC. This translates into CASSHRVNRVSYEQYF.

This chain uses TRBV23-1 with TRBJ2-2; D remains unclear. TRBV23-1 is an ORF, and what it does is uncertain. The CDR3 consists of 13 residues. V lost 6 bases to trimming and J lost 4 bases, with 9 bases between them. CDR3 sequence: CASRGLCTGELFF. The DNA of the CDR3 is TGCGCCAGCAGGGGTTTATGCACCGGGGAGCTGTTTTTT.

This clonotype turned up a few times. The CDR3 DNA sequence: TGTGCCAGCAGCCAAGAGGGGTCCGAGCAGTTCTTC. Protein: CASSQEGSEQFF. V is TRBV4-2 and J is TRBJ2-1; no firm D call. V was cut by 0 bases and J by 10 bases, with 7 bases left in between. The V gene's germline CDR1 is LGHNA and CDR2 YNFKEQ. The CDR3 sequence is 12 residues long.

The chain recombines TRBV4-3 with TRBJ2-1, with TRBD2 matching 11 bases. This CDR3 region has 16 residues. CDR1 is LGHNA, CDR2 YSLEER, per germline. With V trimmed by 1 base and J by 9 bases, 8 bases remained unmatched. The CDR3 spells CASSQGVAGGPGEQFF. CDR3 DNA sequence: TGCGCCAGCAGCCAAGGTGTAGCGGGGGGGCCAGGTGAGCAGTTCTTC.

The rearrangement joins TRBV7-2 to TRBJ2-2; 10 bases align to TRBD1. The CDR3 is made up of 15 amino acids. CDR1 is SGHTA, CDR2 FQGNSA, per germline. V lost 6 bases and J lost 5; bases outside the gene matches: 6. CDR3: CASSFPGQGTGELFF. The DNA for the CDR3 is TGTGCCAGCAGTTTCCCGGGACAGGGGACCGGGGAGCTGTTTTTT.

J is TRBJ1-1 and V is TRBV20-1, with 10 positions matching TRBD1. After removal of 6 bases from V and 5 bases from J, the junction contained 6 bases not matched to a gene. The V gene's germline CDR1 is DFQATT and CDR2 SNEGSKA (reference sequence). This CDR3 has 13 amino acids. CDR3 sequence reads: CSASGTGVTEAFF. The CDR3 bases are TGCAGTGCCTCCGGGACAGGGGTTACTGAAGCTTTCTTT.

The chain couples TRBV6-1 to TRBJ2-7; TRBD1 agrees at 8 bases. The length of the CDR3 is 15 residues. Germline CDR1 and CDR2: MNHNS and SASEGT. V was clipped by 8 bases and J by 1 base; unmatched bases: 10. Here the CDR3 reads CASSLPRDRSYEQYF. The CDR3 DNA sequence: TGTGCCAGCTCTCTGCCCCGGGACAGGTCCTACGAGCAGTACTTC.

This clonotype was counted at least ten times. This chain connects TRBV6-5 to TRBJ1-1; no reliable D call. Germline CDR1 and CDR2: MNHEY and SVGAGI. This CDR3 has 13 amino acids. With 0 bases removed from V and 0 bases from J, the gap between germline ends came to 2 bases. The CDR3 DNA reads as TGTGCCAGCAGTTACTCCGTGAACACTGAAGCTTTCTTT. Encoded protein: CASSYSVNTEAFF.

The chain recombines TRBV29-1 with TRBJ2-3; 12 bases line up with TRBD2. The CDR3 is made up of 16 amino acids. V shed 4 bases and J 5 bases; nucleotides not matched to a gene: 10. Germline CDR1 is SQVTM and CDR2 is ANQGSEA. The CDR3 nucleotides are TGCAGCGTTGTCGGGCTAGCGGGGGGGCTGGGAGATACGCAGTATTTT. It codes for CSVVGLAGGLGDTQYF.

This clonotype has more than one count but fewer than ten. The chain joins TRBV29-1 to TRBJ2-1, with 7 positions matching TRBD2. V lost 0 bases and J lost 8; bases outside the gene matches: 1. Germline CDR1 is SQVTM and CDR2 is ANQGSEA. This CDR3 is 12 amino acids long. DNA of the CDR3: TGCAGCGTTGAAGATACTAGCGATGAGCAGTTCTTC. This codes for CSVEDTSDEQFF.

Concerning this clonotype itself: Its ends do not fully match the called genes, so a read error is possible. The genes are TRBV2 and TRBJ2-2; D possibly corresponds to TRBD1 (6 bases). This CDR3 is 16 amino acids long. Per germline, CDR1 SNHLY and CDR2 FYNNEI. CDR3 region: CASREVGQPRDGELFF. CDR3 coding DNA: TGTGCCAGCAGGGAAGTAGGACAGCCTCGGGACGGGGAGCTGTTTTTT.

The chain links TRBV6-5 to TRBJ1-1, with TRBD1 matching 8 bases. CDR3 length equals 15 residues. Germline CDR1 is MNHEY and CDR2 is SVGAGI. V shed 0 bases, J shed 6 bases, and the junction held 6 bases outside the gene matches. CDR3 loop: CASSYSPGGYPEAFF. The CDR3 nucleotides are TGTGCCAGCAGTTACTCGCCAGGGGGCTACCCTGAAGCTTTCTTT.

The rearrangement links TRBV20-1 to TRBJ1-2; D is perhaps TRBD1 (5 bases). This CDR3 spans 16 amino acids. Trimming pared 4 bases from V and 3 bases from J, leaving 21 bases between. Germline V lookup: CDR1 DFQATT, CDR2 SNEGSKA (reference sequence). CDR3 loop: CSAMIPGTIRYYGYTF. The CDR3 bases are TGCAGTGCTATGATCCCAGGGACGATTCGATACTATGGCTACACCTTC.

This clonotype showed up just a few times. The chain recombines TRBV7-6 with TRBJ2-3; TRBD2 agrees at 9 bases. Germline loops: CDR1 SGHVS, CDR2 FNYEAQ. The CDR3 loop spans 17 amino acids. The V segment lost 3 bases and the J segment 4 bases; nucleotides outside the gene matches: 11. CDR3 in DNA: TGTGCCAGCAGCTTTATGTTAGCGGGGGCGGAGGCAGATACGCAGTATTTT. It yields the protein CASSFMLAGAEADTQYF.